These T cell receptor beta chains were read from a single sample in a study of identical twins. TCRdb re-analysed the 5' RACE reads in MiXCR, keeping a single row per CDR3 protein. This sample has approximately 700,000 distinct CDR3 sequences, with over 5% found just once. What was sequenced was naive T cells sorted from blood. The receptor set was obtained from a man between 18 and 35 years old in good health. CDR3s include the opening cysteine and the closing phenylalanine or tryptophan. A D gene is named only where the DNA matches it firmly. Clone size is shown for a subset of rows, as once, few, many or a class of expanded clone.

V	J	size	D	CDR3	DNA
TRBV18	TRBJ2-3	many	NA	CASSPPRSTDTQYF	TGTGCCAGCTCACCACCGCGGAGCACAGATACGCAGTATTTT
TRBV29-1	TRBJ2-2	many	NA	CSVAPAPKGTTGELFF	TGCAGCGTGGCACCCGCTCCCAAGGGAACGACCGGGGAGCTGTTTTTT
TRBV20-1	TRBJ1-1	many	NA	CSARVQANTEAFF	TGCAGTGCTAGGGTCCAGGCGAACACTGAAGCTTTCTTT
TRBV20-1	TRBJ2-3	few	TRBD1	CSAPGGFSTDTQYF	TGCAGTGCGCCAGGGGGCTTTAGCACAGATACGCAGTATTTT
TRBV11-2	TRBJ1-2	few	TRBD1	CASSHSSGQEYGYTF	TGTGCCAGCAGCCACTCTTCGGGACAGGAGTATGGCTACACCTTC
TRBV12-3/TRBV12-4	TRBJ2-4	NA	NA	CASSFYGALKNIQYF	TGTGCCAGCAGTTTTTACGGGGCCCTAAAAAACATTCAGTACTTC
TRBV30	TRBJ2-2	few	NA	CAGTGTSNTGELFF	TGTGCCGGGACCGGGACCTCGAACACCGGGGAGCTGTTTTTT
TRBV13	TRBJ2-3	NA	NA	CASSGRNPYTDTQYF	TGTGCCAGCAGCGGACGGAACCCCTACACAGATACGCAGTATTTT
TRBV11-2	TRBJ2-5	NA	NA	CASSRNPETQYF	TGTGCCAGCAGCCGAAACCCAGAGACCCAGTACTTC
TRBV20-1	TRBJ2-7	many	NA	CSATWTRKDAYEQYF	TGCAGTGCGACTTGGACCCGTAAGGACGCCTACGAGCAGTACTTC
TRBV7-9	TRBJ1-4	many	NA	CASSFQGRVEKLFF	TGTGCCAGCAGCTTCCAGGGGAGGGTTGAAAAACTGTTTTTT
TRBV6-4	TRBJ2-3	many	NA	CASSDRYTDTQYF	TGTGCCAGCAGCGACAGATACACAGATACGCAGTATTTT
TRBV12-3/TRBV12-4	TRBJ1-2	many	TRBD1	CASSLSLTGGFGGYTF	TGTGCCAGCAGTTTATCGCTGACAGGGGGGTTCGGTGGCTACACCTTC
TRBV2	TRBJ2-1	NA	NA	CASRGNSGLYNEQFF	TGTGCCAGCAGGGGAAATAGCGGACTATACAATGAGCAGTTCTTC
TRBV15	TRBJ2-1	many	NA	CATSRDRGASSYNEQFF	TGTGCCACCAGCAGAGATCGAGGGGCCAGCTCCTACAATGAGCAGTTCTTC
TRBV29-1	TRBJ2-5	many	NA	CSVEVQSETQYF	TGCAGCGTTGAAGTTCAGAGTGAGACCCAGTACTTC
TRBV5-1	TRBJ1-6	NA	NA	CATSQGGRGTPLHF	TGCGCCACCTCGCAGGGTGGGCGCGGTACACCCCTCCACTTT
TRBV20-1	TRBJ2-3	NA	TRBD2	CSARPGTSGSIDTQYF	TGCAGTGCTAGACCCGGGACTAGCGGGAGTATAGATACGCAGTATTTT
TRBV5-1	TRBJ2-1	NA	TRBD2	CASSPPSGGLNEQFF	TGCGCCAGCAGCCCCCCTAGCGGGGGACTCAATGAGCAGTTCTTC
TRBV12-3/TRBV12-4	TRBJ2-1	many	TRBD2	CASTRGTSGYNEQFF	TGTGCCAGCACCCGCGGGACTAGCGGATACAATGAGCAGTTCTTC
TRBV12-3/TRBV12-4	TRBJ2-3	many	NA	CASSLSATSTDTQYF	TGTGCCAGCAGTTTAAGTGCTACTAGCACAGATACGCAGTATTTT
TRBV12-3/TRBV12-4	TRBJ1-1	many	NA	CASSLARVGWNTEAFF	TGTGCCAGCAGTTTAGCCAGGGTGGGGTGGAACACTGAAGCTTTCTTT
TRBV25-1	TRBJ2-6	NA	NA	CASSEYLGGANVLTF	TGTGCCAGCAGTGAATATTTGGGTGGGGCCAACGTCCTGACTTTC
TRBV6-5	TRBJ2-1	many	NA	CASSSTTVTYNEQFF	TGTGCCAGCAGTTCGACCACAGTCACCTACAATGAGCAGTTCTTC
TRBV5-1	TRBJ2-2	many	TRBD2	CASSAREGLSGELFF	TGCGCCAGCAGCGCGCGGGAGGGCCTTTCCGGGGAGCTGTTTTTT
TRBV6-5	TRBJ2-1	NA	TRBD2	CASSYRGGTSVAYEQFF	TGTGCCAGCAGTTACAGGGGAGGGACTAGCGTCGCTTATGAGCAGTTCTTC
TRBV5-1	TRBJ2-2	many	NA	CASCLTLDTGELFF	TGCGCCAGTTGTCTAACTTTGGACACCGGGGAGCTGTTTTTT
TRBV24-1	TRBJ2-3	NA	NA	CATSDFLSTDTQYF	TGTGCCACCAGTGATTTCTTAAGCACAGATACGCAGTATTTT
TRBV10-3	TRBJ2-1	many	NA	CATTDYNEQFF	TGTGCCACCACTGACTACAATGAGCAGTTCTTC
TRBV30	TRBJ1-1	few	NA	CAWIRGMANTEAFF	TGTGCCTGGATAAGGGGTATGGCGAACACTGAAGCTTTCTTT
TRBV5-1	TRBJ2-1	few	NA	CASSPGTEYNEQFF	TGCGCCAGCAGCCCGGGGACTGAATACAATGAGCAGTTCTTC
TRBV18	TRBJ2-5	few	TRBD1	CASSPPSGGRETQYF	TGTGCCAGCTCACCACCTTCAGGGGGCCGGGAGACCCAGTACTTC
TRBV5-6	TRBJ1-3	few	NA	CASSATNGYTIYF	TGTGCCAGCAGCGCGACCAATGGGTACACCATATATTTT